The 3 T cell receptor beta chains below were found in one sample sequenced in a study of T cells in Graves' hyperthyroidism and ophthalmopathy (dated by TCRdb to the late 2010s). The library was obtained by multiplex PCR. Sequencing used an Illumina HiSeq 2000. The TCR beta CDR3 regions were amplified from the RNA transcripts. The first round of RT-PCR for the TCR CDR3 was performed with the HTBI primer set and the Qiagen OneStep RT-PCR kit. TCRdb took the public reads, trimmed them with fastp at Q25, ran MiXCR for clone calling and kept in-frame beta chains. All rows with the same CDR3 protein become a single entry with the most common DNA and genes. This sample lists 380,000 or so distinct CDR3 sequences; about 14% were detected once. The ten most abundant clones make up 20% to 25% of the sample. The sequenced sample was blood. All receptors derive from a woman aged 25 to 39 with Graves' hyperthyroidism.

This clonotype was seen ten or more times. The gene calls are TRBV6-1 and TRBJ1-1, with a tentative D call TRBD1 (5 bases). Trimming took off 8 bases at V and 8 bases at J, with 18 bases between the two ends. The CDR3 is 13 amino acids. Germline V gene data show CDR1 as MNHNS and CDR2 as SASEGT. The CDR3 reads CASAGFVGGEAFF. CDR3 DNA: TGTGCCAGCGCAGGCTTCGTTGGGGGGGAAGCTTTCTTT.

This clonotype was observed at least ten times. The chain joins TRBV7-2 to TRBJ2-5; tentatively, D is TRBD2 (6 bases). Germline CDR1 SGHTA, CDR2 FQGNSA. V shed 2 bases and J shed 7 bases, with 11 bases lying between them. CDR3 size: 13 residues. The CDR3 loop is CASSLRGEGTQYF. The DNA of the CDR3 is TGTGCCAGCAGCTTACGCGGGGAAGGGACCCAGTACTTC.

This clonotype was counted at least ten times. The CDR3 bases are TGTGCCACTAGGTCCGGGACACAAGAGACCCAGTACTTC. This sequence encodes CATRSGTQETQYF. The chain has TRBV5-6 and TRBJ2-5; D may be TRBD1 (6 bases). Germline V lookup: CDR1 SGHDT, CDR2 YYEEEE. Trimming left V 9 bases short and J 2 bases short, with 14 bases between. The CDR3 sequence is 13 residues long.